A selection of T cell receptor beta chains follows, all from one sample in a study of blood T cell repertoires in COVID-19. The repertoire was sequenced with immunoSEQ multiplex PCR; TCRdb's copy has only in-frame clones and lacks some. The sample contains 50,000 to 65,000 clones, 85% to 90% of which appear only once. Specimen: peripheral blood. These TCRs come from a human donor in a cohort sampled during active COVID-19. CDR3s include the opening cysteine and the closing phenylalanine or tryptophan. The D gene is left open where the match is weak. Only part of the rows carry a size: once, few, many, or a class if the clone is expanded.

v_call,d_call,cdr3_length,j_call,clone_size,cdr3_aa,cdr3_nt
TRBV5-1,.,16,TRBJ1-1,.,CASRPSIGPPGTEAFF,TGCGCCAGCAGGCCGAGCATAGGCCCCCCGGGCACTGAAGCTTTCTTT
TRBV5-1,TRBD1,15,TRBJ2-7,.,CASSPVTGTVDEQYF,TGCGCCAGCAGCCCCGTGACAGGGACGGTAGACGAGCAGTACTTC
TRBV24-1,.,15,TRBJ2-3,few,CATSGADDSRNTQYF,TGTGCCACCAGTGGGGCCGACGATTCAAGAAATACGCAGTATTTT
TRBV24-1,TRBD1,15,TRBJ2-3,.,CATSDIQGIADTQYF,TGTGCCACCAGTGATATACAGGGGATCGCAGATACGCAGTATTTT
TRBV18,.,15,TRBJ1-4,.,CASSPPGGAGEKLFF,TGTGCCAGCTCACCACCGGGGGGGGCAGGTGAAAAACTGTTTTTT
TRBV6-5,TRBD1,14,TRBJ2-7,.,CASSYKGQGYEQYF,TGTGCCAGCAGTTACAAGGGACAGGGGTATGAGCAGTACTTC
TRBV5-1,TRBD1,12,TRBJ2-7,.,CASSRDSYEQYF,TGCGCCAGCAGCCGGGACAGCTACGAGCAGTACTTC
TRBV25-1,.,14,TRBJ2-3,once,CASMGRLSTDTQYF,TGTGCCAGCATGGGGCGACTTAGCACAGATACGCAGTATTTT
TRBV7-2,.,14,TRBJ1-2,once,CASSLTQANYGYTF,TGTGCCAGCAGCTTAACACAAGCTAACTATGGCTACACCTTC
TRBV10-3,.,14,TRBJ1-2,.,CAISFQGSDYGYTF,TGTGCCATCAGTTTCCAGGGATCGGACTATGGCTACACCTTC
TRBV6-5,.,14,TRBJ2-3,few,CASKADSGADTQYF,TGTGCCAGCAAGGCGGACAGCGGCGCAGATACGCAGTATTTT
TRBV11-2,.,15,TRBJ1-6,.,CASSSPGLNNSPLHF,TGTGCCAGCAGCTCCCCGGGACTCAATAATTCACCCCTCCACTTT
TRBV5-8,.,11,TRBJ2-7,.,CASHGFYEQYF,TGTGCCAGCCACGGGTTCTACGAGCAGTACTTC
TRBV11-2,TRBD2,12,TRBJ2-7,.,CASSFAGDEQYF,TGTGCCAGCAGCTTTGCGGGGGACGAGCAGTACTTC
TRBV29-1,TRBD1,13,TRBJ2-5,.,CSVTQGAGETQYF,TGCAGCGTGACCCAGGGGGCTGGGGAGACCCAGTACTTC